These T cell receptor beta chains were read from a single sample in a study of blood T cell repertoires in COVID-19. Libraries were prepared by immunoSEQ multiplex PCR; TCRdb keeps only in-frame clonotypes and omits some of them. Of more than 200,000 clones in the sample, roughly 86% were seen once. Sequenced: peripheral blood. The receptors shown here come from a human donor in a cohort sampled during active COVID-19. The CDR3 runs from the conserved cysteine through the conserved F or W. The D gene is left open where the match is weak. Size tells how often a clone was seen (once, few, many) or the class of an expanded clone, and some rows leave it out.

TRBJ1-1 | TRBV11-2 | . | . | TGTGCCAGCAGCTCTGCGGTCCCTGAAGCTTTCTTT | CASSSAVPEAFF
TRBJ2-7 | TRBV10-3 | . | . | TGTGCCAACTTTAACCCGGGTCGGGGCGAGCAGTACTTC | CANFNPGRGEQYF
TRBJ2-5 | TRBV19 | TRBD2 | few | TGTGCCAGTTCTGGGACTAGCGTAGAGACCCAGTACTTC | CASSGTSVETQYF
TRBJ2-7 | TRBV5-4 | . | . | TGTGCCAGCAGCTTGGACAGAAGGTCCTACGAGCAGTACTTC | CASSLDRRSYEQYF
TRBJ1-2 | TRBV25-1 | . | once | TGTGCCAGCAGTGAGTCGCGCCGGACAGCTGCTAACTATGGCTACACCTTC | CASSESRRTAANYGYTF
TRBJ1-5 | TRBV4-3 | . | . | TGCGCCAGCAGCCAAGGGAGGACCCGGAATCAGCCCCAGCATTTT | CASSQGRTRNQPQHF
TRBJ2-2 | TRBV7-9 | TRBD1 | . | TGTGCCAGCATTCTAGGGGGCCGAATCGTATCCGGGGAGCTGTTTTTT | CASILGGRIVSGELFF
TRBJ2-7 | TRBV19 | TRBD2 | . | TGTGCCAGTAGTATACTAGCGGGGGGTCCGGGCTACGAGCAGTACTTC | CASSILAGGPGYEQYF
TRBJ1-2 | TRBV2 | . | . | TGTGCCAGCATACCGCCCTCGGACTATGGCTACACCTTC | CASIPPSDYGYTF
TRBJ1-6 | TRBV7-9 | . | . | TGTGCCAGCAGTACAGAGGGCAACTCACCCCTCCACTTT | CASSTEGNSPLHF
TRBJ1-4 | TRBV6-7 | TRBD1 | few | TGTGCCAGCAGCCATGGACAGGGGGGCTACGAGTGGAAACTGTTTTTT | CASSHGQGGYEWKLFF
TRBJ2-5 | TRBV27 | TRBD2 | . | TGTGCCAGCAAGGCTAGCGGGAGATGGGAGACCCAGTACTTC | CASKASGRWETQYF
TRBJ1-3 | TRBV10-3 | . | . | TGTGCCATCTTCGACGGCGGCTCTGGAAACACCATATATTTT | CAIFDGGSGNTIYF
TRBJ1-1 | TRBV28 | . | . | TGTGCCTCCCAGGTCAGGGGCATGAACACTGAAGCTTTCTTT | CASQVRGMNTEAFF
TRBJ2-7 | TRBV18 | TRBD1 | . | TGTGCCAGCAGACAGGGGAACAGGTACGAGCAGTACTTC | CASRQGNRYEQYF
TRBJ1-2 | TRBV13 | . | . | TGTGCCAGCAGCTTAGGCCAATTCCCTTCGGGGGGCTACACCTTC | CASSLGQFPSGGYTF